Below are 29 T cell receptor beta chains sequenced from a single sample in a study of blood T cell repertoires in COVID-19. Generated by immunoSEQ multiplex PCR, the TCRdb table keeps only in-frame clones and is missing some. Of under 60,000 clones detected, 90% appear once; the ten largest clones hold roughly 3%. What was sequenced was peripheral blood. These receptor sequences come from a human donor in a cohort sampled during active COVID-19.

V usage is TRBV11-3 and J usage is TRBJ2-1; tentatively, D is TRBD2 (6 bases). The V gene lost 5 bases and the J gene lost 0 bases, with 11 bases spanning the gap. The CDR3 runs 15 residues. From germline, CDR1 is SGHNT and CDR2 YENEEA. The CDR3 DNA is TGTGCCAGCAGCCTTAGCGGTAACTCCTACAATGAGCAGTTCTTC. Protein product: CASSLSGNSYNEQFF.

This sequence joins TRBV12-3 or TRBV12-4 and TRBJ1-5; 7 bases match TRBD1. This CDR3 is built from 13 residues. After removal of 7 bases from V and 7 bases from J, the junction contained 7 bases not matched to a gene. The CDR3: CASTQGVTQPQHF. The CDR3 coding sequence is TGTGCCAGCACCCAGGGGGTAACCCAGCCCCAGCATTTT.

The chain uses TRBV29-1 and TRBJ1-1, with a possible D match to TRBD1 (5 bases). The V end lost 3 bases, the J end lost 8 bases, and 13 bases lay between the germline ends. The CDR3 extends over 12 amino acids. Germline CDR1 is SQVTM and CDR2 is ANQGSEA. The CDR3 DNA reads TGCAGCGTTGATCTCGCTGGGGCCGAAGCTTTCTTT. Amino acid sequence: CSVDLAGAEAFF.

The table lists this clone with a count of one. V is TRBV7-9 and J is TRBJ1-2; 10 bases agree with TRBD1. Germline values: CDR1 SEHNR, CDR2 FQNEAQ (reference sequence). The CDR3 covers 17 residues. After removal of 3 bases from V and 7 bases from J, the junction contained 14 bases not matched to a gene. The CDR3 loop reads CASSFPGQGRFRGGYTF. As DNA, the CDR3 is TGTGCCAGCAGCTTTCCGGGACAGGGGAGGTTTAGAGGTGGCTACACCTTC.

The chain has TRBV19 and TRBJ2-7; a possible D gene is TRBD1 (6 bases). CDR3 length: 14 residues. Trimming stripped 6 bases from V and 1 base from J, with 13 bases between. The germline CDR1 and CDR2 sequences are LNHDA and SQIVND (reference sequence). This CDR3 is CASRSRQASYEQYF. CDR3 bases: TGTGCCAGTAGGTCTAGACAGGCTTCCTACGAGCAGTACTTC. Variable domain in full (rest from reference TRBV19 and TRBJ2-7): DGGITQSPKYLFRKEGQNVTLSCEQNLNHDAMYWYRQDPGQGLRLIYYSQIVNDFQKGDIAEGYSVSREKKESFPLTVTSAQKNPTAFYLCASRSRQASYEQYFGPGTRLTVT.

CDR3 sequence: CASSRNYEQYF. The CDR3 DNA reads TGTGCCAGCAGCCGTAACTACGAGCAGTACTTC. This chain uses TRBV6-6 with TRBJ2-7; D unclear. Trimming removed 6 bases from V and 3 bases from J, with 6 bases in between. The CDR3 contains 11 residues. Germline CDR1 and CDR2: MNHNY and SVGAGI (reference sequence).

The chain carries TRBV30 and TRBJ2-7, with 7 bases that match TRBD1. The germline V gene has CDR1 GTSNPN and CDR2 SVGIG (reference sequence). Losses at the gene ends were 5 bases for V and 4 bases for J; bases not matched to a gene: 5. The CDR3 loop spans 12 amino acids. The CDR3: CAWGQEEYEQYF. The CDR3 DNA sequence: TGTGCCTGGGGACAGGAAGAGTACGAGCAGTACTTC. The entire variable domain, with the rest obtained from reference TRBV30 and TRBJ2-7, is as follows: SQTIHQWPATLVQPVGSPLSLECTVEGTSNPNLYWYRQAAGRGLQLLFYSVGIGQISSEVPQNLSASRPQDRQFILSSKKLLLSDSGFYLCAWGQEEYEQYFGPGTRLTVT.

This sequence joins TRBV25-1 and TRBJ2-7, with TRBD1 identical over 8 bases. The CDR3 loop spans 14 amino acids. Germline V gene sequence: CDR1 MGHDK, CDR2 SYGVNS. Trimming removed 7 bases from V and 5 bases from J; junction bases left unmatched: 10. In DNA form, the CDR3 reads TGTGCCAGCATCAGAGGACAGGGAACCCACGAGCAGTACTTC. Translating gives CASIRGQGTHEQYF.

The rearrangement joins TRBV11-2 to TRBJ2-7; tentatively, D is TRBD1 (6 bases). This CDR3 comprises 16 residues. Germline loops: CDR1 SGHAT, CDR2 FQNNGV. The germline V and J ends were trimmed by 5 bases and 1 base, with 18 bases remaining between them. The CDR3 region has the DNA TGTGCCAGCAGCAAAACCCCTGACAGGAGATCCTACGAGCAGTACTTC. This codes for CASSKTPDRRSYEQYF.

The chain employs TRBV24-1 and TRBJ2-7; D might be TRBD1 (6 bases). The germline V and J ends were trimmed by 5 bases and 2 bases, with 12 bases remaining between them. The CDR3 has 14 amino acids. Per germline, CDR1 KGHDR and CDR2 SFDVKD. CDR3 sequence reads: CATSAGAGAYEQYF. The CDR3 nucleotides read TGTGCCACCAGTGCAGGGGCAGGAGCCTACGAGCAGTACTTC.

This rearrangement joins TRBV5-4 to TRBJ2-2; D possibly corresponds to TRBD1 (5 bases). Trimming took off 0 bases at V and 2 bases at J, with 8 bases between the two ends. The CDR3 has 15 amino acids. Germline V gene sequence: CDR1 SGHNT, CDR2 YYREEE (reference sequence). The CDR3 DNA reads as TGTGCCAGCAGCTTGGGTGGGGCCAACACCGGGGAGCTGTTTTTT. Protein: CASSLGGANTGELFF. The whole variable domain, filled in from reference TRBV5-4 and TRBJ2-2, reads ETGVTQSPTHLIKTRGQQVTLRCSSQSGHNTVSWYQQALGQGPQFIFQYYREEENGRGNFPPRFSGLQFPNYSSELNVNALELDDSALYLCASSLGGANTGELFFGEGSRLTVL.

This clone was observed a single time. The CDR3 loop is CASSPQTGNTEAFF. The CDR3 bases are TGTGCCAGCAGCCCACAAACAGGGAACACTGAAGCTTTCTTT. The V gene is TRBV7-2, the J gene TRBJ1-1, with D perhaps matching TRBD1 (5 bases). V lost 5 bases and J lost 1, with 11 bases in between. The CDR3 has 14 amino acids. CDR1 SGHTA and CDR2 FQGNSA come from the germline V gene.

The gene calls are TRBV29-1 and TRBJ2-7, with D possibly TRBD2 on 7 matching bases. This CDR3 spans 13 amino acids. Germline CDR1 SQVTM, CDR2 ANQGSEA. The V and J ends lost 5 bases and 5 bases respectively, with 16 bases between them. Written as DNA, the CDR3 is TGCAGCGTTAATGATGGCGGGGGCCACGAGCAGTACTTC. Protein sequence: CSVNDGGGHEQYF.

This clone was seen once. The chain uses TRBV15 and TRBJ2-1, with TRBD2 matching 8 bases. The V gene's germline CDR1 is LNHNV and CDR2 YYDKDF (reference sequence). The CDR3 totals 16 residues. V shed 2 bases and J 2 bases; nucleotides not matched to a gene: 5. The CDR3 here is CATSRNKRGPYNEQFF. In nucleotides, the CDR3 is TGTGCCACCAGCAGAAATAAGCGGGGGCCCTACAATGAGCAGTTCTTC. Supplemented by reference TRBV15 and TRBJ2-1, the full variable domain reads DAMVIQNPRYQVTQFGKPVTLSCSQTLNHNVMYWYQQKSSQAPKLLFHYYDKDFNNEADTPDNFQSRRPNTSFCFLDIRSPGLGDTAMYLCATSRNKRGPYNEQFFGPGTRLTVL.

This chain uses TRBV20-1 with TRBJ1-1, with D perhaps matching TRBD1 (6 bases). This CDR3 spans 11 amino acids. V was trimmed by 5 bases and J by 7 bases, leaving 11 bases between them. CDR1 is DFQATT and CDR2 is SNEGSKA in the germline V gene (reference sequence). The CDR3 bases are TGCAGTGCTGCCAGGGGCGATGAAGCTTTCTTT. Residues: CSAARGDEAFF.

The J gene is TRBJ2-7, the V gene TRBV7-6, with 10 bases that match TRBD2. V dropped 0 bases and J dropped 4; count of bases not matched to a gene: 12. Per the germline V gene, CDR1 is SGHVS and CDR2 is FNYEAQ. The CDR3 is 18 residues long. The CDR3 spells CASSLAVGASGSLYEQYF. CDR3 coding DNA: TGTGCCAGCAGCTTAGCGGTGGGGGCTAGCGGGAGTTTATACGAGCAGTACTTC. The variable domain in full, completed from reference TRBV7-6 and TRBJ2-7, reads GAGVSQSPRYKVTKRGQDVALRCDPISGHVSLYWYRQALGQGPEFLTYFNYEAQQDKSGLPNDRFSAERPEGSISTLTIQRTEQRDSAMYRCASSLAVGASGSLYEQYFGPGTRLTVT.

The CDR3 loop is CASSLWAGLDYGYTF. The CDR3, as DNA: TGTGCCAGCAGCTTGTGGGCAGGGCTAGACTATGGCTACACCTTC. This sequence joins TRBV5-6 and TRBJ1-2; a weak D match, TRBD1 (5 bases). Trimming took off 1 base at V and 3 bases at J, with 13 bases between the two ends. Germline CDR1 SGHDT, CDR2 YYEEEE. This CDR3 has 15 residues.

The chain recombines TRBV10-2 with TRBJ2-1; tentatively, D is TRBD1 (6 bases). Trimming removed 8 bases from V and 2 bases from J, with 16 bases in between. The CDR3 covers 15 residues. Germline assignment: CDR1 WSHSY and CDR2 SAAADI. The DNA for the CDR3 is TGCGCCAGCCAAAGGGGGACAACTACCTACAATGAGCAGTTCTTC. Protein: CASQRGTTTYNEQFF.

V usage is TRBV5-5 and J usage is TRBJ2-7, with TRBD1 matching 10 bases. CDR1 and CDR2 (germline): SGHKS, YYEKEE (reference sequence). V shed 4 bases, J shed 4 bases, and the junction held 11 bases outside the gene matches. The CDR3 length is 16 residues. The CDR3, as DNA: TGTGCCAGCAGCCCAACCCCGGGACAGGGGAATTACGAGCAGTACTTC. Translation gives CASSPTPGQGNYEQYF.

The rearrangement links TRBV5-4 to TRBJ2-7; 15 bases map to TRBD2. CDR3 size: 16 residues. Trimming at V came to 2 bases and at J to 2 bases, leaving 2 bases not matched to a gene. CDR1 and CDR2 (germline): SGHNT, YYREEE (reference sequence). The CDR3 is CASSFGTSGRPYEQYF. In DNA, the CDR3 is TGTGCCAGCAGCTTTGGGACTAGCGGGAGGCCCTACGAGCAGTACTTC.

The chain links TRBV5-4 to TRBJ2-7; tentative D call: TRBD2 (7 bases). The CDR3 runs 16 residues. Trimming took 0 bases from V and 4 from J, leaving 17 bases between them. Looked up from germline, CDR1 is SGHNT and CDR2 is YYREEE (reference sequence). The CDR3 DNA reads TGTGCCAGCAGCTTGGGAGGAGGGGGGGGACTTTACGAGCAGTACTTC. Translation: CASSLGGGGGLYEQYF.

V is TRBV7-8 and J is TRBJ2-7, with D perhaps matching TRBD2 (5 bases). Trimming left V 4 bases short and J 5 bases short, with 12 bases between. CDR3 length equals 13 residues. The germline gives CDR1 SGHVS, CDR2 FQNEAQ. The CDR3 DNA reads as TGTGCCAGCAGCTCAGTCCCCGGGGACGAGCAGTACTTC. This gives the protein CASSSVPGDEQYF. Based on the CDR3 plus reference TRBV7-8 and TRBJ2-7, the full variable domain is GAGVSQSPRYKVAKRGQDVALRCDPISGHVSLFWYQQALGQGPEFLTYFQNEAQLDKSGLPSDRFFAERPEGSVSTLKIQRTQQEDSAVYLCASSSVPGDEQYFGPGTRLTVT.

The CDR3 DNA is TGTGCTAGTGGTTTAGCGGGATCAGATACGCAGTATTTT. As protein: CASGLAGSDTQYF. V and J are TRBV12-5 and TRBJ2-3, with 7 bases fitting TRBD2. There are 13 residues in the CDR3. CDR1 and CDR2 from the germline V gene are LGHNT and FRNRAP. V shed 3 bases, J shed 4 bases, and the junction held 1 base outside the gene matches.

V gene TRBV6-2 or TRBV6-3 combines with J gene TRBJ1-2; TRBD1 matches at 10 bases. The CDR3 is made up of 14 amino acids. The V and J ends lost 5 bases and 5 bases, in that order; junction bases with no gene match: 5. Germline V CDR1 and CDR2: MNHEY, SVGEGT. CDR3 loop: CASSPGQGWYGYTF. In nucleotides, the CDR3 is TGTGCCAGCAGTCCGGGACAGGGGTGGTATGGCTACACCTTC.

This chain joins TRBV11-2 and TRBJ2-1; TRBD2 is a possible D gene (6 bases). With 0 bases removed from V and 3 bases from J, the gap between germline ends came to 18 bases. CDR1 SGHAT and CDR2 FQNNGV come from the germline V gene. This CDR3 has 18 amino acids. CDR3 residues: CASSLERSGGSYYNEQFF. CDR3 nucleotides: TGTGCCAGCAGCTTAGAACGGTCCGGGGGATCTTACTACAATGAGCAGTTCTTC.

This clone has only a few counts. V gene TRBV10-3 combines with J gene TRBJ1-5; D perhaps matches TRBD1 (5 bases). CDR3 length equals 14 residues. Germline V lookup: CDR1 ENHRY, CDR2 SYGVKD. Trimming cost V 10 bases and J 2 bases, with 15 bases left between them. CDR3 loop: CATQPGSGNQPQHF. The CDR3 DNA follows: TGTGCCACCCAACCAGGGTCTGGCAATCAGCCCCAGCATTTT.

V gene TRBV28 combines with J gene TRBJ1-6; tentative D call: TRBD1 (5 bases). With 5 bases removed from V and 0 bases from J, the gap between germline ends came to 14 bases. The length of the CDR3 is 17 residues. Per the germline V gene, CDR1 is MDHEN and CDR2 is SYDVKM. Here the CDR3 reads CASSEPGLSSYNSPLHF. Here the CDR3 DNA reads TGTGCCAGCAGTGAGCCGGGACTGAGCTCCTATAATTCACCCCTCCACTTT.

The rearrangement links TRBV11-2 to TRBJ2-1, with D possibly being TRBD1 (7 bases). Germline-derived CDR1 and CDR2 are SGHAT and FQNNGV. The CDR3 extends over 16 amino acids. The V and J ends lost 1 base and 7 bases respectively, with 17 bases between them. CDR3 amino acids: CASSLVGGGGTNEQFF. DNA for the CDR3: TGTGCCAGCAGCTTAGTAGGAGGGGGCGGGACGAATGAGCAGTTCTTC.

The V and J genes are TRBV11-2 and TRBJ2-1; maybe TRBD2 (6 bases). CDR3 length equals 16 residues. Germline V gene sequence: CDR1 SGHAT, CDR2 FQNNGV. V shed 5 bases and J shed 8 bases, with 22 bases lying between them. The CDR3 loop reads CASSPLVGGTADEQFF. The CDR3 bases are TGTGCCAGCAGCCCCTTGGTAGGAGGGACGGCGGATGAGCAGTTCTTC.